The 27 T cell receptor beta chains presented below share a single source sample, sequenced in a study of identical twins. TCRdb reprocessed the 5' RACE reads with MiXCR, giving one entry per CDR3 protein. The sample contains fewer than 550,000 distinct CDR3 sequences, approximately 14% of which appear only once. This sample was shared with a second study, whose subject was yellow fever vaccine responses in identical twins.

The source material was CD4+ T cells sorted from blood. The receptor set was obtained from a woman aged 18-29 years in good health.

The DNA for the CDR3 is TGTGCCAGCTGTTTCCGGGACACCGACCAGAGGACTGGGGCCAACGTCCTGACTTTC. Translating gives CASCFRDTDQRTGANVLTF. The rearrangement links TRBV3-1 to TRBJ2-6, with a weak D call TRBD1 (6 bases). V was cut by 8 bases and J by 2 bases, with 25 bases left in between. The CDR3 sequence is 19 residues long. The germline V gene has CDR1 LGHDT and CDR2 YNNKEL (reference sequence).

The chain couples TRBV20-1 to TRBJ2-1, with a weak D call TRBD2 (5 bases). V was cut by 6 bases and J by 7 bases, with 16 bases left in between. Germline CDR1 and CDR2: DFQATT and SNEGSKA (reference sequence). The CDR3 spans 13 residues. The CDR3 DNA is TGCAGTGCCCCCATGGTCCTAGCTAATGAGCAGTTCTTC. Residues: CSAPMVLANEQFF.

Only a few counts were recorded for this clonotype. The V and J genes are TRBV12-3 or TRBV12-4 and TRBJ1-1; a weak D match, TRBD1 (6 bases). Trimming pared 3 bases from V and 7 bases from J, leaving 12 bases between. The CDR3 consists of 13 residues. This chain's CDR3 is CASSFTGGGEAFF. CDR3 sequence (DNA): TGTGCCAGCAGTTTTACGGGGGGCGGTGAAGCTTTCTTT.

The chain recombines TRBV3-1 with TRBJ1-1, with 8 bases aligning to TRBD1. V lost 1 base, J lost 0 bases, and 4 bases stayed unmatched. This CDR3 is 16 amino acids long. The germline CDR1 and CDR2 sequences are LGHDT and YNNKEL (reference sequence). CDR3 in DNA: TGTGCCAGCAGCCAAGGGACAGGGATCATGAACACTGAAGCTTTCTTT. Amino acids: CASSQGTGIMNTEAFF.

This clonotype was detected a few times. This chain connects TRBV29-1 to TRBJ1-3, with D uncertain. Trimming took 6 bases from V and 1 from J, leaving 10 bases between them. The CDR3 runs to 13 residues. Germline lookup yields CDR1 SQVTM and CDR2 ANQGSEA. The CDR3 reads CSVAHQSGNTIYF. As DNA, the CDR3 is TGCAGCGTCGCGCATCAATCTGGAAACACCATATATTTT. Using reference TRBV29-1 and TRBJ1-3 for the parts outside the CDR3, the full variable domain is SAVISQKPSRDICQRGTSLTIQCQVDSQVTMMFWYRQQPGQSLTLIATANQGSEATYESGFVIDKFPISRPNLTFSTLTVSNMSPEDSSIYLCSVAHQSGNTIYFGEGSWLTVV.

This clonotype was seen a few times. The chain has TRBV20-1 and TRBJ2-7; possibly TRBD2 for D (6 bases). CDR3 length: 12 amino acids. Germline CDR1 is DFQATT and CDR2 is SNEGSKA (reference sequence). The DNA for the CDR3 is TGCAGAGTGGAGGACTACTCCTACGAGCAGTACTTC. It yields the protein CRVEDYSYEQYF.

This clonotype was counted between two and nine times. The CDR3 loop is CSAKNWRESYEQYF. CDR3 sequence (DNA): TGCAGTGCTAAAAACTGGCGGGAGTCCTACGAGCAGTACTTC. The chain uses TRBV20-1 and TRBJ2-7; 7 nucleotides match TRBD2. After removal of 4 bases from V and 1 base from J, the junction contained 7 bases not matched to a gene. This CDR3 comprises 14 residues. Germline CDR1 and CDR2: DFQATT and SNEGSKA (reference sequence).

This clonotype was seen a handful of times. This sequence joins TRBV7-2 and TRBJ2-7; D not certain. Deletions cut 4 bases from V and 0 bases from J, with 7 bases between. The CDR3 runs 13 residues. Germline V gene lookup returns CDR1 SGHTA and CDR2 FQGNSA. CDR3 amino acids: CASSSEPSYEQYF. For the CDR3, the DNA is TGTGCCAGCAGCTCCGAGCCCTCCTACGAGCAGTACTTC.

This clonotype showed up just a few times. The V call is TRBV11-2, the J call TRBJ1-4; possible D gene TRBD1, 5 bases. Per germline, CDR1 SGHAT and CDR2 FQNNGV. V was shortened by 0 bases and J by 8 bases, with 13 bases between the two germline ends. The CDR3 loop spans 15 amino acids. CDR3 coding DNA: TGTGCCAGCAGCTTAGATCGGGGGAGGATGGAAAAACTGTTTTTT. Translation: CASSLDRGRMEKLFF. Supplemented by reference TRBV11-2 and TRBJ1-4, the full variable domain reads EAGVAQSPRYKIIEKRQSVAFWCNPISGHATLYWYQQILGQGPKLLIQFQNNGVVDDSQLPKDRFSAERLKGVDSTLKIQPAKLEDSAVYLCASSLDRGRMEKLFFGSGTQLSVL.

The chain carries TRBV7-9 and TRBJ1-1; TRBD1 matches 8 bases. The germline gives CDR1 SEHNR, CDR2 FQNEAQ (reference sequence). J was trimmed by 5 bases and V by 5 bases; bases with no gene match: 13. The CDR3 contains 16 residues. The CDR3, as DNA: TGTGCCAGCAGCCGGGGACAGGCCACCCTTGGGACTGAAGCTTTCTTT. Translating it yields CASSRGQATLGTEAFF.

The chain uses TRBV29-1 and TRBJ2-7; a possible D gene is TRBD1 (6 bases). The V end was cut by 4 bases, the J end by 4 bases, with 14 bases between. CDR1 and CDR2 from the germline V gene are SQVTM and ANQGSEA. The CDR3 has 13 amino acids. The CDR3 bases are TGCAGCGTTGCCAGGGGCGAGGGGTACGAGCAGTACTTC. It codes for CSVARGEGYEQYF.

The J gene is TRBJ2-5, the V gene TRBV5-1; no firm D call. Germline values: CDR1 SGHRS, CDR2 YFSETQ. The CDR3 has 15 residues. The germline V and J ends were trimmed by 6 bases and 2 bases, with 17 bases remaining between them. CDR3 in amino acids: CASTSFQRQQETQYF. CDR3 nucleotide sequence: TGCGCCAGCACCTCCTTTCAGCGCCAACAAGAGACCCAGTACTTC.

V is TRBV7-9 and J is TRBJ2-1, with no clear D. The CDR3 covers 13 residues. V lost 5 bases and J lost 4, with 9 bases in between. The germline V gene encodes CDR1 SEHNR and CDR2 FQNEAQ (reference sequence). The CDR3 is CASSEAPYNEQFF. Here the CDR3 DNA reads TGTGCCAGCAGCGAGGCCCCTTACAATGAGCAGTTCTTC.

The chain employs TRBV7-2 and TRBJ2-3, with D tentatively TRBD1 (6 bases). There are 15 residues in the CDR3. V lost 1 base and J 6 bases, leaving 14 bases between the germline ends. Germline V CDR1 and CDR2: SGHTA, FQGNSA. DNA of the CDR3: TGTGCCAGCAGCTTAGGGATCACAGGGTCGGATACGCAGTATTTT. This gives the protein CASSLGITGSDTQYF.

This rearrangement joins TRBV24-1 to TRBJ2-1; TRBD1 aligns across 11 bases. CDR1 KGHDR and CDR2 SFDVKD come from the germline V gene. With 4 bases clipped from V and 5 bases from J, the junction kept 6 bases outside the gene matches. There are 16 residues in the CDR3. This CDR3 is CATSDLGQGGDNEQFF. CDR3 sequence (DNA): TGTGCCACCAGTGACCTGGGACAGGGGGGGGACAATGAGCAGTTCTTC.

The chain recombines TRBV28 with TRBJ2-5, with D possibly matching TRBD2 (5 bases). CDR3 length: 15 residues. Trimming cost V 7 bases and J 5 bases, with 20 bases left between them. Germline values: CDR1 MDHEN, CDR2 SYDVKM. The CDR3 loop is CASTSPRGLFETQYF. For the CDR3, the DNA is TGTGCCAGCACCTCCCCTCGCGGGTTGTTCGAGACCCAGTACTTC. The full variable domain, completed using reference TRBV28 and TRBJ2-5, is DVKVTQSSRYLVKRTGEKVFLECVQDMDHENMFWYRQDPGLGLRLIYFSYDVKMKEKGDIPEGYSVSREKKERFSLILESASTNQTSMYLCASTSPRGLFETQYFGPGTRLLVL.

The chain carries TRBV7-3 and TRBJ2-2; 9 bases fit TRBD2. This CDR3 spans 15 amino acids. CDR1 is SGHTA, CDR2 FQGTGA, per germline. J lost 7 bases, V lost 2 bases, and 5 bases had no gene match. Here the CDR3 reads CASSLGRGGHGELFF. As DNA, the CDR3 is TGTGCCAGCAGCTTAGGGCGGGGGGGCCACGGGGAGCTGTTTTTT.

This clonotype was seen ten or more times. Here the CDR3 reads CSVEGSDKRSYNEQFF. The CDR3 bases are TGCAGCGTTGAAGGTAGTGACAAGCGCTCCTACAATGAGCAGTTCTTC. This rearrangement joins TRBV29-1 to TRBJ2-1, with D unclear. V lost 1 base to trimming and J lost 0 bases, with 13 bases between them. Germline V CDR1 and CDR2: SQVTM, ANQGSEA. This CDR3 is 16 amino acids long.

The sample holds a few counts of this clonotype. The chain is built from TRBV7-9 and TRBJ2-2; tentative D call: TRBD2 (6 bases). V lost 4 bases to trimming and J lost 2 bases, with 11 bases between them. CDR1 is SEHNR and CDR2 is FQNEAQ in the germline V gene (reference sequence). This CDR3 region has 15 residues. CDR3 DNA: TGTGCCAGCAGCTCGTCCGGGGGAAACACCGGGGAGCTGTTTTTT. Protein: CASSSSGGNTGELFF. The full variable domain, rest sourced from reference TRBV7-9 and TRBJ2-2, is DTGVSQNPRHKITKRGQNVTFRCDPISEHNRLYWYRQTLGQGPEFLTYFQNEAQLEKSRLLSDRFSAERPKGSFSTLEIQRTEQGDSAMYLCASSSSGGNTGELFFGEGSRLTVL.

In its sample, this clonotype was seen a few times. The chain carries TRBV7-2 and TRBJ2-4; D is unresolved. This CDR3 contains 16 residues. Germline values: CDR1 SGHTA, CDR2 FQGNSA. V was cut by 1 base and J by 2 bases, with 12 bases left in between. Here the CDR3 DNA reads TGTGCCAGCAGCTTAGTTGGGCTGACTCCCAAAAACATTCAGTACTTC. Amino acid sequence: CASSLVGLTPKNIQYF.

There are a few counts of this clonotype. CDR3: CASSYRESVLDEQYF. DNA of the CDR3: TGTGCCAGCAGTTACCGGGAGTCCGTACTGGACGAGCAGTACTTC. The chain recombines TRBV6-5 with TRBJ2-7, with a possible D match to TRBD2 (6 bases). CDR3 size: 15 residues. Germline V lookup: CDR1 MNHEY, CDR2 SVGAGI. V lost 2 bases and J 5 bases, leaving 16 bases between the germline ends.

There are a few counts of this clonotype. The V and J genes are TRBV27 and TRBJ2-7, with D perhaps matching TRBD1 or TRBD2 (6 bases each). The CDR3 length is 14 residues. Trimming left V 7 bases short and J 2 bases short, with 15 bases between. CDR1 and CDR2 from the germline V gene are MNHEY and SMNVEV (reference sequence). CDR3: CASMVRRGTYEQYF. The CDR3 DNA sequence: TGTGCCAGCATGGTTAGGAGGGGGACCTACGAGCAGTACTTC.

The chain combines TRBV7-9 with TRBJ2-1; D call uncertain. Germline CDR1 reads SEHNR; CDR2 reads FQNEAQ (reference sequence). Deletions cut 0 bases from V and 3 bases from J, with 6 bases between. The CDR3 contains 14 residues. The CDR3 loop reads CASSLAQIYNEQFF. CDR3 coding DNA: TGTGCCAGCAGCTTAGCCCAAATCTACAATGAGCAGTTCTTC.

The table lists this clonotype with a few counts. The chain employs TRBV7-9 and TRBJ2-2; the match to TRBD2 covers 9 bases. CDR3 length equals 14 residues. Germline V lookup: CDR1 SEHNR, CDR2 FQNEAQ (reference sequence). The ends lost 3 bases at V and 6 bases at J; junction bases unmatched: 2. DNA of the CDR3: TGTGCCAGCAGCTTCGGCGGGGGGGCCGGGGAGCTGTTTTTT. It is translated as CASSFGGGAGELFF.

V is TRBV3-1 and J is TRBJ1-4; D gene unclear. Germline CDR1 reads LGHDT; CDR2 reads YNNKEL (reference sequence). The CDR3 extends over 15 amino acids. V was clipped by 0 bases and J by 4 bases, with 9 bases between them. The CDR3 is CASSQEILINEKLFF. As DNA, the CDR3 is TGTGCCAGCAGCCAAGAGATACTGATTAATGAAAAACTGTTTTTT.

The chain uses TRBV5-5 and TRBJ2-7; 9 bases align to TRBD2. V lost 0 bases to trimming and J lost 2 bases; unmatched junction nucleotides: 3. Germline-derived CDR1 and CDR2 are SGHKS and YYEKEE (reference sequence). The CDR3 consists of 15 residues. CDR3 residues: CASSLGGGRAYEQYF. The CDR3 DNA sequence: TGTGCCAGCAGCTTGGGAGGCGGGAGGGCCTACGAGCAGTACTTC. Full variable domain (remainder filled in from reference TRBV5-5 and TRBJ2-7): DAGVTQSPTHLIKTRGQQVTLRCSPISGHKSVSWYQQVLGQGPQFIFQYYEKEERGRGNFPDRFSARQFPNYSSELNVNALLLGDSALYLCASSLGGGRAYEQYFGPGTRLTVT.

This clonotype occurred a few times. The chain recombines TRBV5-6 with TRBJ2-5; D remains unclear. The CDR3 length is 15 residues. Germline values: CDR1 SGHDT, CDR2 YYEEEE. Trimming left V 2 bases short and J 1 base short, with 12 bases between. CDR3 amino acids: CASSFGLRRQETQYF. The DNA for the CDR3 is TGTGCCAGCAGCTTCGGGTTAAGGCGCCAAGAGACCCAGTACTTC. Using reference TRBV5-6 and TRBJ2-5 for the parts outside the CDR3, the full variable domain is DAGVTQSPTHLIKTRGQQVTLRCSPKSGHDTVSWYQQALGQGPQFIFQYYEEEERQRGNFPDRFSGHQFPNYSSELNVNALLLGDSALYLCASSFGLRRQETQYFGPGTRLLVL.